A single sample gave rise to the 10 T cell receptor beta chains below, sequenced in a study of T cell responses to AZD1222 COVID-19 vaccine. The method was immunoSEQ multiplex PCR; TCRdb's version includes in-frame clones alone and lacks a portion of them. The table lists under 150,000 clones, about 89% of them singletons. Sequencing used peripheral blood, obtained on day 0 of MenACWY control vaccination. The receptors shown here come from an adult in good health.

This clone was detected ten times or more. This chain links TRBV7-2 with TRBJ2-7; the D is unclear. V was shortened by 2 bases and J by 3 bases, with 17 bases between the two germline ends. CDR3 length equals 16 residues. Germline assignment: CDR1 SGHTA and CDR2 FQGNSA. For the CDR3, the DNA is TGTGCCAGCAGCTTAAGACCGAGTCCCCCTATCTACGAGCAGTACTTC. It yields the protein CASSLRPSPPIYEQYF.

CDR3 in DNA: TGCGCCAGCAGCTTGGGGGGTCTGGATAATTCACCCCTCCACTTT. Protein: CASSLGGLDNSPLHF. The gene calls are TRBV5-1 and TRBJ1-6; D remains ambiguous. Germline V lookup: CDR1 SGHRS, CDR2 YFSETQ. This CDR3 region has 15 residues. The V and J ends lost 0 bases and 5 bases respectively, with 9 bases between them.

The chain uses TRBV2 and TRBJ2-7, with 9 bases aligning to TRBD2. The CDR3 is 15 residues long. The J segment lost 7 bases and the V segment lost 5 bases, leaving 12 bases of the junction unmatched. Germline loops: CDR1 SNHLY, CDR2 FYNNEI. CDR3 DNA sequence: TGTGCCAGCAGTCGGGCGGGAGGGCTCATGGGTGAGCAGTACTTC. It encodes CASSRAGGLMGEQYF.

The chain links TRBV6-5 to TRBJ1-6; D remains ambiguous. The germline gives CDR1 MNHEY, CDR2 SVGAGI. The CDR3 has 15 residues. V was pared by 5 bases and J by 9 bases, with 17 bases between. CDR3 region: CASSLRELGISPLHF. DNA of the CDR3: TGTGCCAGCAGTCTGCGGGAATTGGGGATTTCACCCCTCCACTTT.

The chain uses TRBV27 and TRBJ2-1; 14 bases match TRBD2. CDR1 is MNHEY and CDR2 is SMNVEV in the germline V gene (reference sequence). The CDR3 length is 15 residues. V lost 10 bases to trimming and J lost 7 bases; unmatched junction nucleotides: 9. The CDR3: CATSGLAGAGNEQFF. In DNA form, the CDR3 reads TGTGCCACCTCGGGACTAGCGGGAGCAGGAAATGAGCAGTTCTTC.

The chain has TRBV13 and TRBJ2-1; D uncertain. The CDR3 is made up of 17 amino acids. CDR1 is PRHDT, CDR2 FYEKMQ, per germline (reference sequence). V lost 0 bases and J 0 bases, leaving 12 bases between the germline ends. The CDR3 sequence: CASSLGFLQTSYNEQFF. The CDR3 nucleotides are TGTGCCAGCAGCTTAGGGTTCCTCCAAACCTCCTACAATGAGCAGTTCTTC.

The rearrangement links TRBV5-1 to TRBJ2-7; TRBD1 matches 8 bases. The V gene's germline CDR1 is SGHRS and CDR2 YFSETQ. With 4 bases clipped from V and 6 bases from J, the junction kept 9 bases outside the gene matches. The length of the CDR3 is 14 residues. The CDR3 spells CASSQGQGLGEQYF. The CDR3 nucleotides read TGCGCCAGCAGCCAAGGACAGGGTTTGGGCGAGCAGTACTTC. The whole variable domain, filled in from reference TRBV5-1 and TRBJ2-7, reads KAGVTQTPRYLIKTRGQQVTLSCSPISGHRSVSWYQQTPGQGLQFLFEYFSETQRNKGNFPGRFSGRQFSNSRSEMNVSTLELGDSALYLCASSQGQGLGEQYFGPGTRLTVT.

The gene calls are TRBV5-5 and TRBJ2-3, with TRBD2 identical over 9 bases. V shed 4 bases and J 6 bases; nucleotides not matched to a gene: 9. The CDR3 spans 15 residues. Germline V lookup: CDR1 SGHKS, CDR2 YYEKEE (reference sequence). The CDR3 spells CASSARVAGEDTQYF. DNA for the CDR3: TGTGCCAGCAGCGCGAGGGTAGCGGGGGAGGATACGCAGTATTTT.

The chain's CDR3 is CASGRNHEQFF. CDR3 nucleotide sequence: TGTGCCAGCGGTAGGAACCATGAGCAGTTCTTC. J is TRBJ2-1 and V is TRBV5-4; no clear D gene. This CDR3 spans 11 amino acids. V was clipped by 7 bases and J by 8 bases, with 10 bases between them. Per the germline V gene, CDR1 is SGHNT and CDR2 is YYREEE (reference sequence).

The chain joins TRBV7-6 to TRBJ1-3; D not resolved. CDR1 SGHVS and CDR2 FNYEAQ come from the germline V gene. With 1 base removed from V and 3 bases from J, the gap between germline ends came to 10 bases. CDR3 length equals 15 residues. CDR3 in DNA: TGTGCCAGCAGCTTAGAAGGGTTTGGTGGAAACACCATATATTTT. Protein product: CASSLEGFGGNTIYF.